This TCR beta chain was found in a study of T cell responses to AZD1222 COVID-19 vaccine. Trimming cost V 2 bases and J 5 bases, with 13 bases left between them. CDR3 length equals 14 residues. Germline CDR1 and CDR2: MNHEY and SMNVEV (reference sequence). Regarding the study as a whole: Nearly half of spike-specific TCRs reportedly go after variant regions that carry no mutations. CD4 TCRs associated with vaccination spanned spike, dominating at 160-218 and 743-854.

The data were produced by immunoSEQ multiplex PCR, yet TCRdb's version contains in-frame clones alone and is incomplete. The table includes around 86,000 clones, around 91% detected once. In the case of this clone: Its target is unknown.

This specimen was peripheral blood, taken on day 0 of AZD1222 vaccination. The receptor was derived from an adult in good health. V is TRBV27 and J is TRBJ2-7, with D perhaps matching TRBD1 (6 bases). The CDR3 protein is CASSLRLPGDEQYF. The CDR3 DNA reads TGTGCCAGCAGTTTAAGGTTGCCAGGGGACGAGCAGTACTTC.